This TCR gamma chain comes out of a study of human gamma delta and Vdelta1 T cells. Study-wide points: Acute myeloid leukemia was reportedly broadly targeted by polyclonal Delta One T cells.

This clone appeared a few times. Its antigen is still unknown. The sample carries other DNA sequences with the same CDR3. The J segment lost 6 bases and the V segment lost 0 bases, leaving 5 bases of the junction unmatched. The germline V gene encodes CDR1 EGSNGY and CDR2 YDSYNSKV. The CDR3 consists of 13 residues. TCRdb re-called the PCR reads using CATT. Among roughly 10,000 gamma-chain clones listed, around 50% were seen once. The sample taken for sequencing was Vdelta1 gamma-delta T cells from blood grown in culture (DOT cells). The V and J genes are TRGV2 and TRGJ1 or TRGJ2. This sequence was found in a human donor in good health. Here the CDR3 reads CATWDGPGYKKLF. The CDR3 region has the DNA TGTGCCACCTGGGACGGGCCAGGTTATAAGAAACTCTTT.